This TCR beta chain derives from a study of blood T cell repertoires in COVID-19. Study-wide background: Samples taken during acute and convalescent COVID-19 were collected in the United States, Italy and Spain.

Per the germline V gene, CDR1 is SNHLY and CDR2 is FYNNEI. Between the trimmed V and J ends, which lost 6 bases and 5 bases, there was a span of 17 bases. CDR3 length: 14 amino acids. In the original processing: Counts of nucleated cells, estimated from reference gene primer amplification, were obtained. TCRdb's copy holds only in-frame clones and misses some; the assay was immunoSEQ multiplex PCR. The DNA was the basis for D and trimming; V, J and clone size are from that table. The sample records under 150,000 clones, roughly 87% being singletons. The TCR was taken from a man older than 75 with acute or convalescent COVID-19. Sequencing was performed on peripheral blood. The genes are TRBV2 and TRBJ2-7; possible D gene TRBD1, 7 bases. The CDR3 protein is CASRDYRGGNEQYF. In nucleotides, the CDR3 is TGTGCCAGCAGAGACTACAGGGGAGGCAACGAGCAGTACTTC.